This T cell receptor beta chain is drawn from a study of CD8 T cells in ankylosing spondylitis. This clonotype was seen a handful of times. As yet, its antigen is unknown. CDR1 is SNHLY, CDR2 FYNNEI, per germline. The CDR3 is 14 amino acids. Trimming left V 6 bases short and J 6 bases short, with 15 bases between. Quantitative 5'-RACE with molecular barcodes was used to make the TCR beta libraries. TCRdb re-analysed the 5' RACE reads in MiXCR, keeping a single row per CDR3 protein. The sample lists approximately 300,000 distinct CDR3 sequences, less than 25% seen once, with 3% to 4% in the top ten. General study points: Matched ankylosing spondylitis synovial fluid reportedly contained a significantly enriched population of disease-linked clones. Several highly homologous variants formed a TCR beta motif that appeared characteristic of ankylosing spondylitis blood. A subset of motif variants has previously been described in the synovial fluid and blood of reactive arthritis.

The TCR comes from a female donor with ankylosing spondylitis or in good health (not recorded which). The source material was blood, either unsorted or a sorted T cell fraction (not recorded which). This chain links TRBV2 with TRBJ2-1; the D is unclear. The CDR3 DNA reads TGTGCCAGCAGGGACCCCGCGACCCTCAATGAGCAGTTCTTC. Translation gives CASRDPATLNEQFF.